These 7 T cell receptor beta chains were sequenced from one sample in a study of T cells in Graves' hyperthyroidism and ophthalmopathy. TCR beta CDR3 regions were amplified from RNA transcripts. Primed by the HTBI set, a first-round RT-PCR was run on the TCR CDR3. TCRdb itself ran the multiplex PCR reads through MiXCR, one entry per CDR3 protein. The table lists fewer than 600,000 distinct CDR3 sequences, around 15% of them singletons. Input material: blood. The receptors shown here come from a woman between 35 and 50 years old with Graves' hyperthyroidism.

This clonotype was detected ten times or more. The J gene is TRBJ2-3, the V gene TRBV5-1, with D hard to call. This CDR3 spans 16 amino acids. Deletions cut 2 bases from V and 3 bases from J, with 16 bases between. CDR1 SGHRS and CDR2 YFSETQ come from the germline V gene. In DNA form, the CDR3 reads TGCGCCAGCAGCTTAGTAAGCGAGACTGTAACAGATACGCAGTATTTT. It codes for CASSLVSETVTDTQYF.

This clonotype was observed many times. The chain carries TRBV2 and TRBJ2-1; 7 nucleotides line up with TRBD2. The CDR3 is 15 amino acids. Germline trimming cut 9 bases from V and 0 bases from J; bases unmatched to any gene: 8. Looked up from germline, CDR1 is SNHLY and CDR2 is FYNNEI. CDR3: CARNLGGSSYNEQFF. The CDR3 DNA reads TGTGCCAGGAACCTCGGGGGGAGCTCCTACAATGAGCAGTTCTTC.

To note about this clonotype: Possible read error: a much larger clone is one base away. The chain's CDR3 is CASSPPTTEAFF. The CDR3 DNA sequence: TGTGCCAGCAGTCCCCCAACGACTGAAGCTTTCTTT. The chain uses TRBV2 and TRBJ1-1; no clear D gene. This CDR3 region has 12 residues. With 5 bases removed from V and 5 bases from J, the gap between germline ends came to 9 bases. Germline V lookup: CDR1 SNHLY, CDR2 FYNNEI. The whole variable domain, filled in from reference TRBV2 and TRBJ1-1, reads EPEVTQTPSHQVTQMGQEVILRCVPISNHLYFYWYRQILGQKVEFLVSFYNNEISEKSEIFDDQFSVERPDGSNFTLKIRSTKLEDSAMYFCASSPPTTEAFFGQGTRLTVV.

The V and J genes are TRBV19 and TRBJ2-7; 7 bases are a match to TRBD1. CDR3 length: 15 residues. V was clipped by 5 bases and J by 0 bases; unmatched bases: 7. CDR1 is LNHDA, CDR2 SQIVND, per germline (reference sequence). Here the CDR3 reads CASSSVGQSSYEQYF. CDR3 sequence (DNA): TGTGCCAGTAGTTCTGTGGGACAGAGCTCCTACGAGCAGTACTTC.

The chain carries TRBV6-1 and TRBJ2-5; D is perhaps TRBD1 (5 bases). The CDR3 loop spans 16 amino acids. V was shortened by 6 bases and J by 5 bases, with 22 bases between the two germline ends. Per the germline V gene, CDR1 is MNHNS and CDR2 is SASEGT. This CDR3 is CASSPPDSRLLETQYF. The CDR3 DNA is TGTGCCAGCAGCCCCCCAGACAGTAGGTTGCTCGAGACCCAGTACTTC.

This clonotype was recorded many times. The chain recombines TRBV3-1 with TRBJ2-3; 13 positions match TRBD2. Germline V gene data show CDR1 as LGHDT and CDR2 as YNNKEL (reference sequence). The CDR3 is made up of 18 amino acids. V shed 4 bases and J 0 bases; nucleotides not matched to a gene: 7. CDR3 amino acids: CASSPGTSGDLSTDTQYF. CDR3 DNA: TGTGCCAGCAGCCCTGGGACTAGCGGGGACCTAAGCACAGATACGCAGTATTTT.

This clonotype was detected ten times or more. The rearrangement links TRBV3-1 to TRBJ2-7; TRBD1 aligns across 7 bases. V dropped 2 bases and J dropped 3; count of bases not matched to a gene: 4. The CDR3 runs 14 residues. CDR1 and CDR2 (germline): LGHDT, YNNKEL (reference sequence). The CDR3 DNA reads TGTGCCAGCAGCCAACCCGGGACAGTCTACGAGCAGTACTTC. Translation gives CASSQPGTVYEQYF.